This entry is about one TCR beta chain. Its target is not known. Researchers ran the PCR with 60 Vbeta and 13 Jbeta primers. Method: immunoSEQ multiplex PCR; TCRdb's copy keeps in-frame clones and lacks some. Here the sample spans 150,000 to 200,000 clones, 81% being singletons. The sample belongs to a study of cytomegalovirus exposure and HLA in healthy donors. Overall study results and limits: Reports indicated that the classifier achieved high specificity and sensitivity in diagnosing cytomegalovirus status. Rarity marked most TCR sequences, yet some public TCRs occurred in many donors.

The germline V gene has CDR1 SEHNR and CDR2 FQNEAQ (reference sequence). The CDR3 extends over 15 amino acids. V lost 5 bases, J lost 0 bases, and 13 bases lay in between. The rearrangement links TRBV7-9 to TRBJ1-1; D possibly corresponds to TRBD1 (6 bases). The clonotype was recovered from a woman between 18 and 29 years old in good health and CMV-seronegative. The sequenced sample was PBMCs. DNA for the CDR3: TGTGCCAGCAGCCTCAGGGGTACCATGAACACTGAAGCTTTCTTT. This translates into CASSLRGTMNTEAFF. Full variable domain (rest looked up from reference TRBV7-9 and TRBJ1-1): DTGVSQNPRHKITKRGQNVTFRCDPISEHNRLYWYRQTLGQGPEFLTYFQNEAQLEKSRLLSDRFSAERPKGSFSTLEIQRTEQGDSAMYLCASSLRGTMNTEAFFGQGTRLTVV.